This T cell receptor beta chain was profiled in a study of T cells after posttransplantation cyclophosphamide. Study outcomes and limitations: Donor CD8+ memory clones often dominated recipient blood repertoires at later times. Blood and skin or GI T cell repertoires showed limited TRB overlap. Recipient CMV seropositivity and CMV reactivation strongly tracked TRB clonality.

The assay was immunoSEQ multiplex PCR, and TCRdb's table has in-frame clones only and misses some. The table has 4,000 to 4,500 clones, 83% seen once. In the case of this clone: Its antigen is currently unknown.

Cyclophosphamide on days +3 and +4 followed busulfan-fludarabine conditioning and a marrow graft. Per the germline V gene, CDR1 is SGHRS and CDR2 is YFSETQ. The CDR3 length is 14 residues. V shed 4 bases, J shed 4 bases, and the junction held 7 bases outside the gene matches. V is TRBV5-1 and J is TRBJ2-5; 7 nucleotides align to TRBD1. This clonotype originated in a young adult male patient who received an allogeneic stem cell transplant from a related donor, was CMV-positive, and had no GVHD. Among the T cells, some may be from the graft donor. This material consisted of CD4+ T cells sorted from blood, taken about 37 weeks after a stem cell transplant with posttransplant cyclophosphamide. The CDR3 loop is CASSARDSRETQYF. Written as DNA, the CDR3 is TGCGCCAGCAGCGCCCGGGACAGCAGAGAGACCCAGTACTTC.